This T cell receptor beta chain was obtained from a study of post-analysis software for immune sequencing data. The sample holds one count of this clonotype. Antigen: not known. Study-level points and caveats: Controls had significantly higher normalized Chao1 diversity than multiple sclerosis patients. TRBV5-6, TRBV5-1 and TRBV20-1 were among roughly five TRBV segments more frequent in patients than controls.

Trimming cost V 5 bases and J 8 bases, with 18 bases left between them. This CDR3 region has 14 residues. Germline values: CDR1 MDHEN, CDR2 SYDVKM. cDNA libraries of TCR beta carried unique molecular identifiers. TCRdb processed the PCR reads anew with MiXCR; each CDR3 protein has one entry. This sample has around 440,000 distinct CDR3 sequences, with 40% to 55% found just once. The source is a girl between 5 and 17 years old with multiple sclerosis. Sequenced material: blood. This chain links TRBV28 with TRBJ1-2, with D possibly TRBD1 on 6 matching bases. CDR3 DNA sequence: TGTGCCAGCAGTCCCCTTCTGGGGGGCGAAGGCTACACCTTC. This codes for CASSPLLGGEGYTF.